A single sample is the source of the 18 T cell receptor beta chains below, sequenced in a study of shared clonotypes between healthy human individuals. The data were produced by immunoSEQ multiplex PCR, yet TCRdb's version contains in-frame clones alone and is incomplete. The data contain a few hundred thousand clones, over 50% of them singletons. Sequenced material: memory CD4+ T cells sorted from blood. Subset reported: CD45RA-negative fraction. The source of these receptors is a man aged 25 to 40 in good health.

The rearrangement uses TRBV10-3 and TRBJ2-1; possible D gene TRBD2, 6 bases. The length of the CDR3 is 14 residues. V lost 0 bases, J lost 8 bases, and 11 bases lay in between. The V gene's germline CDR1 is ENHRY and CDR2 SYGVKD. CDR3: CAISESIRGYEQFF. The CDR3 nucleotides read TGTGCCATCAGTGAGTCGATTCGGGGGTATGAGCAGTTCTTC.

This clone was counted only a few times. The chain links TRBV5-3 to TRBJ2-5; TRBD1 matches at 8 bases. TRBV5-3 is identified as an open reading frame with a role that is uncertain. CDR3 length: 14 residues. V gave up 3 bases and J gave up 5 bases; unmatched junction bases: 6. This CDR3 reads CARSWRTGMETQYF. DNA of the CDR3: TGTGCCAGAAGCTGGAGGACAGGGATGGAGACCCAGTACTTC.

In its sample, this clone was seen a few times. This chain uses TRBV19 with TRBJ1-5; a possible D gene is TRBD1 (5 bases). Germline CDR1 reads LNHDA; CDR2 reads SQIVND (reference sequence). The CDR3 consists of 15 residues. V was trimmed by 3 bases and J by 10 bases, leaving 19 bases between them. The CDR3 protein is CASSIGQGLPSPQHF. CDR3 nucleotide sequence: TGTGCCAGTAGTATTGGGCAGGGCTTACCATCACCCCAGCATTTT.

V usage is TRBV6-5 and J usage is TRBJ2-7; no reliable D call. Germline CDR1 reads MNHEY; CDR2 reads SVGAGI. The CDR3 extends over 14 amino acids. V was clipped by 6 bases and J by 6 bases, with 18 bases between them. CDR3 nucleotides: TGTGCCAGCAGCCAAACGGGCCGGGCAGGCGAGCAGTACTTC. Protein sequence: CASSQTGRAGEQYF.

The chain is built from TRBV14 and TRBJ2-1, with 11 positions matching TRBD2. CDR1 is SGHDN and CDR2 is FVKESK in the germline V gene. The V segment lost 5 bases and the J segment 5 bases; nucleotides outside the gene matches: 5. The CDR3 has 15 residues. Written as DNA, the CDR3 is TGTGCCAGCAGCGAAACTAGCGGGAGACACAATGAGCAGTTCTTC. Its translation: CASSETSGRHNEQFF.

Only one count was recorded for this clone. The gene calls are TRBV18 and TRBJ2-6; tentative D call: TRBD1 (6 bases). Trimming shortened V by 4 bases and J by 5 bases, and 30 bases separated the two germline ends. The germline CDR1 and CDR2 sequences are KGHSH and LQKENI. The CDR3 totals 21 residues. CDR3 protein: CASSLLGDIYNLQSRANVLTF. In DNA form, the CDR3 reads TGTGCCAGCTCACTGCTGGGGGACATTTACAATTTACAAAGTCGGGCCAACGTCCTGACTTTC.

Ten or more counts support this clone. Germline and junction disagree at one end, which may indicate a read error. V gene TRBV19 combines with J gene TRBJ2-3; the D gene is possibly TRBD2 (6 bases). The CDR3 has 14 residues. Germline V CDR1 and CDR2: LNHDA, SQIVND (reference sequence). Here the CDR3 reads CASSIADNLRTQYF. The DNA for the CDR3 is TGTGCCAGTAGCATAGCGGACAATCTAAGAACGCAGTATTTT.

V gene TRBV5-4 combines with J gene TRBJ2-2; D ambiguous. In germline, CDR1 is SGHNT, CDR2 YYREEE (reference sequence). The CDR3 extends over 15 amino acids. V was clipped by 2 bases and J by 1 base, with 9 bases between them. CDR3 sequence: CASSFRTENTGELFF. For the CDR3, the DNA is TGTGCCAGCAGCTTTCGGACGGAGAACACCGGGGAGCTGTTTTTT.

Concerning this clone: Relative to the germline gene, one junction end is altered; a read error may explain this. V usage is TRBV7-7 and J usage is TRBJ2-5, with a tentative D call TRBD2 (6 bases). The CDR3 covers 15 residues. Germline loops: CDR1 SSHAT, CDR2 FNYEAQ (reference sequence). Here the CDR3 reads CASSLARDGGETQYF. The CDR3 bases are TGTGCTAGCAGCTTAGCGCGGGACGGAGGGGAGACCCAGTACTTC.

J is TRBJ2-1 and V is TRBV5-1; 13 nucleotides align to TRBD2. The CDR3 consists of 17 residues. V shed 5 bases and J 9 bases; nucleotides not matched to a gene: 14. From germline, CDR1 is SGHRS and CDR2 YFSETQ. DNA of the CDR3: TGCGCCAGCAGTTCTCTCCCCGGGACTAGCGGGAACAGTGAGCAGTTCTTC. This sequence encodes CASSSLPGTSGNSEQFF. Combining the CDR3 with reference TRBV5-1 and TRBJ2-1 gives the whole variable domain KAGVTQTPRYLIKTRGQQVTLSCSPISGHRSVSWYQQTPGQGLQFLFEYFSETQRNKGNFPGRFSGRQFSNSRSEMNVSTLELGDSALYLCASSSLPGTSGNSEQFFGPGTRLTVL.

This clone has a handful of counts. V gene TRBV2 combines with J gene TRBJ1-1; tentative D call: TRBD1 (5 bases). V lost 0 bases, J lost 4 bases, and 6 bases lay in between. The CDR3 is 13 residues long. Germline assignment: CDR1 SNHLY and CDR2 FYNNEI. The CDR3 sequence is CASSEAGGTEAFF. CDR3 sequence (DNA): TGTGCCAGCAGTGAAGCCGGGGGCACTGAAGCTTTCTTT.

This clone was detected only a few times. J is TRBJ2-2 and V is TRBV29-1, with D perhaps matching TRBD1 (6 bases). Germline loops: CDR1 SQVTM, CDR2 ANQGSEA. This CDR3 is 14 amino acids long. Trimming took 4 bases from V and 4 from J, leaving 13 bases between them. The CDR3 sequence: CSVGDRRGTGELFF. The CDR3 bases are TGCAGCGTTGGCGACAGGCGTGGCACCGGGGAGCTGTTTTTT.

This clone appeared a few times. The sample contains more than one DNA sequence encoding this CDR3. V gene TRBV6-1 combines with J gene TRBJ2-1, with D maybe TRBD1 (5 bases). V dropped 4 bases and J dropped 2 bases, with 6 bases sitting between them. The CDR3 is 13 residues long. The V gene's germline CDR1 is MNHNS and CDR2 SASEGT. The CDR3 DNA sequence: TGTGCCAGCAGTGGGGGCCCCTACAATGAGCAGTTCTTC. It is translated as CASSGGPYNEQFF.

V usage is TRBV7-2 and J usage is TRBJ2-4; 7 bases align to TRBD1. The CDR3 totals 13 residues. Germline V CDR1 and CDR2: SGHTA, FQGNSA. J was trimmed by 7 bases and V by 5 bases; bases with no gene match: 5. CDR3 protein: CASSQQTGNIQYF. CDR3 in DNA: TGTGCCAGCAGCCAACAGACAGGGAACATTCAGTACTTC.

The chain has TRBV6-4 and TRBJ1-4; 7 positions agree with TRBD1. The CDR3 length is 15 residues. Losses at the gene ends were 6 bases for V and 5 bases for J; bases not matched to a gene: 9. CDR1 MRHNA and CDR2 SNTAGT come from the germline V gene. The CDR3 DNA sequence: TGTGCCAGCAGCCTTCGGCCAGGGGGGAATGAAAAACTGTTTTTT. Residues: CASSLRPGGNEKLFF.

This chain uses TRBV2 with TRBJ2-3; D gene ambiguous. Germline V gives CDR1 SNHLY, CDR2 FYNNEI. The CDR3 sequence is 12 residues long. V gave up 6 bases and J gave up 2 bases, with 6 bases separating them. The CDR3 nucleotides read TGTGCCAGCAGACAAAACACAGATACGCAGTATTTT. Its protein is CASRQNTDTQYF.

The chain combines TRBV27 with TRBJ2-5, with D uncertain. Trimming shortened V by 6 bases and J by 1 base, and 12 bases separated the two germline ends. There are 14 residues in the CDR3. Germline CDR1 is MNHEY and CDR2 is SMNVEV (reference sequence). The CDR3: CASRPDRVQETQYF. The CDR3 DNA reads as TGTGCCAGCAGGCCCGACCGGGTCCAAGAGACCCAGTACTTC.

This clone was detected a few times. The CDR3 reads CASSLTGGPYEQYF. CDR3 bases: TGCGCCAGCAGCTTGACAGGCGGCCCCTACGAGCAGTACTTC. The chain couples TRBV5-1 to TRBJ2-7, with a weak D call TRBD1 (5 bases). This CDR3 is 14 amino acids long. The V gene's germline CDR1 is SGHRS and CDR2 YFSETQ. V was pared by 1 base and J by 2 bases, with 10 bases between.